These 21 T cell receptor beta chains share one sample of origin, sequenced in a study of blood T cell repertoires in COVID-19. Repertoires were generated with immunoSEQ multiplex PCR, while TCRdb's copy carries only in-frame clones and drops some. The repertoire holds roughly 120,000 clones, with roughly 85% as singletons. Input material: peripheral blood. These receptors all come from a human donor in a cohort sampled during active COVID-19.

V is TRBV10-3 and J is TRBJ2-5; 8 bases are a match to TRBD1. The V gene's germline CDR1 is ENHRY and CDR2 SYGVKD. This CDR3 region has 15 residues. Losses at the gene ends were 5 bases for V and 4 bases for J; bases not matched to a gene: 9. The CDR3 sequence: CAISRTGRTSETQYF. Written as DNA, the CDR3 is TGTGCCATCAGTAGGACAGGGAGAACTTCAGAGACCCAGTACTTC.

The chain is built from TRBV19 and TRBJ1-2; 8 bases agree with TRBD1. Germline trimming cut 4 bases from V and 4 bases from J; bases unmatched to any gene: 5. Germline V gives CDR1 LNHDA, CDR2 SQIVND (reference sequence). The CDR3 extends over 14 amino acids. The CDR3 loop reads CASSSYGTGYGYTF. The CDR3 DNA reads TGTGCCAGTAGTAGTTATGGGACAGGCTATGGCTACACCTTC.

The CDR3 protein is CASSTGNAGFF. The CDR3 DNA is TGTGCCAGCAGTACAGGGAATGCAGGCTTCTTT. The genes are TRBV2 and TRBJ1-1; D is possibly TRBD1 (6 bases). The CDR3 loop spans 11 amino acids. Germline V lookup: CDR1 SNHLY, CDR2 FYNNEI. V was trimmed by 5 bases and J by 14 bases, leaving 15 bases between them.

The rearrangement joins TRBV11-3 to TRBJ2-6; 9 bases are shared with TRBD1. Germline lookup yields CDR1 SGHNT and CDR2 YENEEA. The CDR3 has 18 residues. Trimming removed 6 bases from V and 2 bases from J; junction bases left unmatched: 11. In DNA form, the CDR3 reads TGTGCCAGCAGTGCCGGGACAGGGCACGGAACTGGGGCCAACGTCCTGACTTTC. Its translation is CASSAGTGHGTGANVLTF.

The rearrangement joins TRBV7-8 to TRBJ2-2, with D tentatively TRBD2 (5 bases). The germline CDR1 and CDR2 sequences are SGHVS and FQNEAQ. V lost 2 bases to trimming and J lost 2 bases, with 12 bases between them. The CDR3 sequence is 16 residues long. CDR3 protein: CASSLSSGSNTGELFF. Written as DNA, the CDR3 is TGTGCCAGCAGCTTATCGAGTGGGAGTAACACCGGGGAGCTGTTTTTT.

The CDR3 DNA follows: TGTGCCAGCAGTTACGACAGGGGCAGGGAAAAACTGTTTTTT. Its translation is CASSYDRGREKLFF. The chain combines TRBV7-9 with TRBJ1-4, with 8 bases matching TRBD1. The V segment lost 6 bases and the J segment 8 bases; nucleotides outside the gene matches: 8. The germline gives CDR1 SEHNR, CDR2 FQNEAQ (reference sequence). The CDR3 spans 14 residues. Full variable domain (outside the CDR3, taken from reference TRBV7-9 and TRBJ1-4): DTGVSQNPRHKITKRGQNVTFRCDPISEHNRLYWYRQTLGQGPEFLTYFQNEAQLEKSRLLSDRFSAERPKGSFSTLEIQRTEQGDSAMYLCASSYDRGREKLFFGSGTQLSVL.

The rearrangement uses TRBV11-2 and TRBJ1-3; 9 bases are shared with TRBD1. Germline-derived CDR1 and CDR2 are SGHAT and FQNNGV. The CDR3 has 15 residues. V shed 3 bases, J shed 5 bases, and the junction held 5 bases outside the gene matches. CDR3 in DNA: TGTGCCAGCAGCTTTTCAGGGACAGGGAGAAACACCATATATTTT. This codes for CASSFSGTGRNTIYF.

The chain is built from TRBV7-2 and TRBJ2-1; maybe TRBD2 (5 bases). The germline V gene has CDR1 SGHTA and CDR2 FQGNSA. The CDR3 consists of 15 residues. Deletions cut 6 bases from V and 5 bases from J, with 17 bases between. The DNA of the CDR3 is TGTGCCAGCAGTCCATCGGGGAGCGCCAACAATGAGCAGTTCTTC. This gives the protein CASSPSGSANNEQFF.

The V and J genes are TRBV7-9 and TRBJ2-1, with 8 bases lining up with TRBD2. Germline V gene data show CDR1 as SEHNR and CDR2 as FQNEAQ (reference sequence). The CDR3 sequence is 15 residues long. V trimming: 11 bases; J trimming: 8 bases; junction bases outside the gene matches: 17. The CDR3 region is CALGRPGGPFDEQFF. The DNA for the CDR3 is TGTGCCTTGGGGAGGCCGGGAGGGCCTTTCGATGAGCAGTTCTTC. Full variable domain (outside the CDR3, taken from reference TRBV7-9 and TRBJ2-1): DTGVSQNPRHKITKRGQNVTFRCDPISEHNRLYWYRQTLGQGPEFLTYFQNEAQLEKSRLLSDRFSAERPKGSFSTLEIQRTEQGDSAMYLCALGRPGGPFDEQFFGPGTRLTVL.

The chain is built from TRBV7-9 and TRBJ1-5, with 10 positions matching TRBD1. The CDR3 runs to 15 residues. Germline loops: CDR1 SEHNR, CDR2 FQNEAQ (reference sequence). V lost 4 bases to trimming and J lost 2 bases; unmatched junction nucleotides: 2. The CDR3 region is CASSSGTGGNQPQHF. The DNA of the CDR3 is TGTGCCAGCAGCTCCGGGACAGGGGGCAATCAGCCCCAGCATTTT.

The chain carries TRBV24-1 and TRBJ2-7; 7 nucleotides align to TRBD1. Germline CDR1 and CDR2: KGHDR and SFDVKD. The ends lost 4 bases at V and 3 bases at J; junction bases unmatched: 8. This CDR3 comprises 15 residues. CDR3 protein: CATSDQKGQHYEQYF. The CDR3 coding sequence is TGTGCCACCAGTGACCAGAAGGGACAGCACTACGAGCAGTACTTC.

V and J are TRBV28 and TRBJ2-5, with a weak D call TRBD2 (7 bases). V lost 6 bases and J lost 3, with 20 bases in between. Germline CDR1 and CDR2: MDHEN and SYDVKM. This CDR3 is built from 16 residues. The DNA of the CDR3 is TGTGCCAGCAGGCCCATAGGGGGAGGGCCGAAAGAGACCCAGTACTTC. This translates into CASRPIGGGPKETQYF. Filled out from reference TRBV28 and TRBJ2-5, the complete variable domain reads DVKVTQSSRYLVKRTGEKVFLECVQDMDHENMFWYRQDPGLGLRLIYFSYDVKMKEKGDIPEGYSVSREKKERFSLILESASTNQTSMYLCASRPIGGGPKETQYFGPGTRLLVL.

The J gene is TRBJ2-1, the V gene TRBV7-2; 9 positions match TRBD2. From germline, CDR1 is SGHTA and CDR2 FQGNSA. The CDR3 runs 15 residues. The V gene end was trimmed by 4 bases and the J gene end by 3 bases; junction bases not matched to a gene: 4. This CDR3 reads CASSSGTSSYNEQFF. For the CDR3, the DNA is TGTGCCAGCAGCTCGGGGACTAGCAGCTACAATGAGCAGTTCTTC.

V and J are TRBV25-1 and TRBJ1-1; D may be TRBD1 (5 bases). Trimming removed 7 bases at V and 1 base at J, with 10 bases between. CDR1 and CDR2 from the germline V gene are MGHDK and SYGVNS. This CDR3 contains 13 residues. CDR3 in amino acids: CASTRQGNTEAFF. CDR3 sequence (DNA): TGTGCCAGCACTCGGCAGGGGAACACTGAAGCTTTCTTT.

The chain has TRBV10-3 and TRBJ1-6; TRBD1 agrees at 9 bases. The CDR3 totals 13 residues. V lost 6 bases to trimming and J lost 14 bases; unmatched junction nucleotides: 8. In germline, CDR1 is ENHRY, CDR2 SYGVKD. The CDR3 DNA reads TGTGCCATCAGGGGAGGACAGGGGCCGACCCTCCACTTT. Translated: CAIRGGQGPTLHF.

This clone was seen only once. The V and J genes are TRBV5-1 and TRBJ2-1, with 7 bases that match TRBD2. Losses at the gene ends were 0 bases for V and 4 bases for J; bases not matched to a gene: 4. The germline V gene has CDR1 SGHRS and CDR2 YFSETQ. The CDR3 runs 15 residues. CDR3 sequence reads: CASSLEGTTYNEQFF. CDR3 nucleotides: TGCGCCAGCAGCTTGGAGGGGACTACGTACAATGAGCAGTTCTTC.

This sequence joins TRBV2 and TRBJ1-1; tentatively, D is TRBD1 (5 bases). Germline V gives CDR1 SNHLY, CDR2 FYNNEI. The CDR3 sequence is 13 residues long. Trimming shortened V by 4 bases and J by 0 bases, and 6 bases separated the two germline ends. In DNA form, the CDR3 reads TGTGCCAGCAGTGGACAGATGAACACTGAAGCTTTCTTT. It specifies CASSGQMNTEAFF.

The chain uses TRBV3-1 (or the pseudogene TRBV3-2) and TRBJ1-4; 7 bases fit TRBD1. Germline-derived CDR1 and CDR2 are LGHDT and YNNKEL (reference sequence). This CDR3 is built from 14 residues. J lost 4 bases, V lost 7 bases, and 6 bases had no gene match. Written as DNA, the CDR3 is TGTGCCAGCAACAGGGGACTGCTTAATGAAAAACTGTTTTTT. Its protein product is CASNRGLLNEKLFF.

The V and J genes are TRBV5-6 and TRBJ1-1; a possible D gene is TRBD1 (6 bases). V shed 3 bases and J shed 3 bases, with 9 bases lying between them. Germline V gene sequence: CDR1 SGHDT, CDR2 YYEEEE. The CDR3 consists of 13 residues. The CDR3 loop is CASSYDRYTEAFF. As DNA, the CDR3 is TGTGCCAGCAGCTACGACAGGTACACTGAAGCTTTCTTT.

This clone appeared once. The chain has TRBV9 and TRBJ1-2; D unclear. This CDR3 spans 15 amino acids. In germline, CDR1 is SGDLS, CDR2 YYNGEE. Trimming pared 5 bases from V and 3 bases from J, leaving 17 bases between. CDR3 in DNA: TGTGCCAGCAGTAAGAGGGAATTTATTGACTATGGCTACACCTTC. This encodes CASSKREFIDYGYTF.

The J gene is TRBJ1-1, the V gene TRBV27; no clear D. The germline CDR1 and CDR2 sequences are MNHEY and SMNVEV (reference sequence). V was trimmed by 3 bases and J by 0 bases, leaving 11 bases between them. The CDR3 runs to 15 residues. CDR3 coding DNA: TGTGCCAGCAGTTTTGTGGGCAGCATGAACACTGAAGCTTTCTTT. Protein: CASSFVGSMNTEAFF.